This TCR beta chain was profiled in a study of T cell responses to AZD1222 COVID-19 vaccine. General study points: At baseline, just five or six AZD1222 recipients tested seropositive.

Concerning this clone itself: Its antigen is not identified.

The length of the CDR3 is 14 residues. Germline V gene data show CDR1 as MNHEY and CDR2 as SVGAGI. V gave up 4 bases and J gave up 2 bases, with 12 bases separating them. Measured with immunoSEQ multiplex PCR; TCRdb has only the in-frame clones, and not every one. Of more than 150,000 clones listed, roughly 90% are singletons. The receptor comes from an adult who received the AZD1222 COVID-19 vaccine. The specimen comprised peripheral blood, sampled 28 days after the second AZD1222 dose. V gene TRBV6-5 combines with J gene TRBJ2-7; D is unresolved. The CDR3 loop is CASSLTVQAYEQYF. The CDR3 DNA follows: TGTGCCAGCAGTTTGACGGTCCAAGCCTACGAGCAGTACTTC.